This T cell receptor (beta chain) was captured in a study of spatial heterogeneity in lung cancer. The CDR3 has 13 residues. The germline V gene has CDR1 SNHLY and CDR2 FYNNEI. Trimming removed 4 bases from V and 9 bases from J; junction bases left unmatched: 7. MiXCR was run by TCRdb on the 5' RACE reads, yielding one entry per CDR3 protein. In the table there are some 96,000 distinct CDR3 sequences, approximately 4.7% of which are singletons. Study-level findings and limits: Within tumors, counts of expanded alpha and beta TCRs tracked tumor mutation counts. Coverage of tumor T cells, by estimate, reached around 7.6% for alpha chains and 13% for beta chains.

This clonotype was found many times. Its antigen is not identified. Time point specified: sample taken at primary tumor resection. Whole RNA from tumor, nontumor lung or frozen PBMC was sequenced unsorted. The chain uses TRBV2 and TRBJ1-2; 8 bases match TRBD1. The starting material was lung tumor tissue, obtained at surgery. This clonotype originated in a male donor with early-stage non-small cell lung cancer. The CDR3 sequence is CASSAGTGARYTF. CDR3 nucleotides: TGTGCCAGCAGTGCCGGGACAGGAGCGCGCTACACCTTC.